A selection of T cell receptor beta chains follows, all from one sample in a study of blood T cell repertoires in COVID-19. Sequencing used immunoSEQ multiplex PCR; TCRdb keeps in-frame clones, though not all of them. The top ten hold 3.9% of the sample, which has about 70,000 clones, about 85% seen once. Sample: peripheral blood. The receptors here all came from a man aged 65-85 years with active COVID-19. The CDR3 runs from the conserved cysteine through the conserved F or W. A D gene is named only where the DNA matches it firmly. Size values are once, few and many counts, or a class for expanded clones, and some rows have none.

clone_size d_call j_call v_call cdr3_nt cdr3_aa
. TRBD2 TRBJ2-7 TRBV5-1 TGCGCCAGCAGCAAGACTAGCGGGAGAGAGGGGGAGCAGTACTTC CASSKTSGREGEQYF
. TRBD2 TRBJ2-5 TRBV6-5 TGTGCCAGCAGCCCGGGACTAGCGTCGACCCAGTACTTC CASSPGLASTQYF
. . TRBJ1-2 TRBV11-2 TGTGCCAGCAGCTTATCGGGAGGGACGAACTATGGCTACACCTTC CASSLSGGTNYGYTF
. . TRBJ1-1 TRBV5-4 TGTGCCAGCAGCTTTGGGGCCAGGGGCGCGAACACTGAAGCTTTCTTT CASSFGARGANTEAFF
. TRBD2 TRBJ2-3 TRBV9 TGTGCCAGCAGCCGCGGGACTAGCGGCACAGATACGCAGTATTTT CASSRGTSGTDTQYF
. . TRBJ1-2 TRBV28 TGTGCCAGCAACACCGGGAGGTTTGGCTACACCTTC CASNTGRFGYTF
few . TRBJ2-1 TRBV3-1/TRBV3-2 TGTGCCAGCAGCCAAGGGCGGTCGGGGGAAGATGAGCAGTTCTTC CASSQGRSGEDEQFF
. . TRBJ2-7 TRBV28 TGTGCCAGCAGCCCCTGGGCAGCGGACGAGCAGTACTTC CASSPWAADEQYF
. . TRBJ2-2 TRBV19 TGTGCCAGTGGAAAGACAGACACCGGGGAGCTGTTTTTT CASGKTDTGELFF
once TRBD1 TRBJ2-3 TRBV5-4 TGTGCCAGCAGCTTGGGTGGGACAGGGCCCACAGATACGCAGTATTTT CASSLGGTGPTDTQYF
. . TRBJ2-1 TRBV7-3 TGTGCCAGCAGCTCACCCCGGGGTAGCTCCTACAATGAGCAGTTCTTC CASSSPRGSSYNEQFF
. TRBD2 TRBJ2-7 TRBV15 TGTGCCACCAGCCCAGAGGGAGGGCCCTACGAGCAGTACTTC CATSPEGGPYEQYF
. . TRBJ2-7 TRBV21-1 TGTGCCAGCAGCTCATGGGACTTGCGCGGCGAGCAGTACTTC CASSSWDLRGEQYF
. TRBD2 TRBJ2-3 TRBV19 TGTGCCAGTAGTACACGACTAGCGGGAGTTTCAGATACGCAGTATTTT CASSTRLAGVSDTQYF
few . TRBJ2-1 TRBV5-5 TGTGCCAGCAGCACCGGACCGGGACAAGACTCCTACAATGAGCAGTTCTTC CASSTGPGQDSYNEQFF
. TRBD1 TRBJ1-1 TRBV27 TGTGCCAGCAGTCCCAGGACAGGAGTAATGAACACTGAAGCTTTCTTT CASSPRTGVMNTEAFF
once TRBD2 TRBJ2-5 TRBV19 TGTGCCAGTAGCCCGTCGGGGGGGCCAGAGACCCAGTACTTC CASSPSGGPETQYF
. TRBD1 TRBJ2-3 TRBV15 TGTGCCACCAGCAGAGGTGGGACAGGGGGCACAGATACGCAGTATTTT CATSRGGTGGTDTQYF
. TRBD1 TRBJ1-2 TRBV5-6 TGTGCCAGCAGCTTGACAGGGGTTTCGGCCCCTTACACCTTC CASSLTGVSAPYTF
. TRBD2 TRBJ2-3 TRBV5-6 TGTGCCAGCAGCTTGAAACTAGCGGGAGGGCCTGGTCGGACAGATACGCAGTATTTT CASSLKLAGGPGRTDTQYF
. TRBD1 TRBJ1-2 TRBV7-2 TGTGCCAGCAGCCCCGGGGGCAGGGGGCACTATGGCTACACCTTC CASSPGGRGHYGYTF
once . TRBJ1-2 TRBV30 TGTGCCTGGAGTCCGGGACTCGACTATGGCTACACCTTC CAWSPGLDYGYTF
. . TRBJ2-1 TRBV5-1 TGCGCCAGCAGCGCAGGACAGAACTACAATGAGCAGTTCTTC CASSAGQNYNEQFF
. TRBD2 TRBJ2-5 TRBV11-1 TGTGCCAGCAGCCCCCAACTAGCGGACCAAGAGACCCAGTACTTC CASSPQLADQETQYF
. TRBD1 TRBJ2-7 TRBV7-2 TGTGCCAGCAGCCCCACAGGGGTATACGACGAGCAGTACTTC CASSPTGVYDEQYF
few . TRBJ1-5 TRBV19 TGTGCCAGTAGTATAGATGGGGGGGGGCTCAGCAATCAGCCCCAGCATTTT CASSIDGGGLSNQPQHF
. TRBD2 TRBJ2-3 TRBV7-3 TGTGCCAGCAGCTTACAGACTAGCGGGAGGGGACGAGATACGCAGTATTTT CASSLQTSGRGRDTQYF
. . TRBJ2-1 TRBV7-3 TGTGCCAGCAGCCGGGTCGACGATGAGCAGTTCTTC CASSRVDDEQFF
. . TRBJ2-2 TRBV19 TGTGCCAGTACCGCCTGGGGCAACACCGGGGAGCTGTTTTTT CASTAWGNTGELFF
. . TRBJ1-4 TRBV18 TGTGCCAGCTCACCGGGAAGGGAAGGGGCTAATGAAAAACTGTTTTTT CASSPGREGANEKLFF
. TRBD2 TRBJ2-5 TRBV11-2 TGTGCCAGCACCCTTAACCCCTCGGGAGGTGGTGAGACCCAGTACTTC CASTLNPSGGGETQYF
. . TRBJ2-5 TRBV5-1 TGCGCCAGCAGCTGGCAAAGACAAGAAGAGACCCAGTACTTC CASSWQRQEETQYF
. TRBD2 TRBJ2-7 TRBV2 TGTGCCAGCAGTGTGAGTAGCGGGAGTTCCGAGCAGTACTTC CASSVSSGSSEQYF
once . TRBJ1-1 TRBV19 TGTGCCAGTAGTATAGGAGGGTATCGCACTGAAGCTTTCTTT CASSIGGYRTEAFF
. TRBD1 TRBJ2-7 TRBV10-3 TGTGCCATCAGAGACCCGGGACAGTCCTACGAGCAGTACTTC CAIRDPGQSYEQYF
. . TRBJ2-1 TRBV5-8 TGTGCCAGCAGCTTGGGAGGTTGGGGGGATGAGCAGTTCTTC CASSLGGWGDEQFF
. . TRBJ1-2 TRBV4-3 TGCGCCAGCAGCCAAGATGCGGGCTATGGCTACACCTTC CASSQDAGYGYTF